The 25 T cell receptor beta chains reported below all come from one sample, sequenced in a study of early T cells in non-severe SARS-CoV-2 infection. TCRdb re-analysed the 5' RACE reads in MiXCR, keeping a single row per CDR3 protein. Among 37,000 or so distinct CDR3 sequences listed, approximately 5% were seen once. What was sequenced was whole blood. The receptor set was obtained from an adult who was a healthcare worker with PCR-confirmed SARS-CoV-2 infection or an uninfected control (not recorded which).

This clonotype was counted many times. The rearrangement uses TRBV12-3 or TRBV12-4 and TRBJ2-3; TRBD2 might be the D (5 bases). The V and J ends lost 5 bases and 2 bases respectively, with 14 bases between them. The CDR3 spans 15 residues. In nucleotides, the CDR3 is TGTGCCAGCAGTCCCCCCCAGGAGGCCACAGATACGCAGTATTTT. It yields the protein CASSPPQEATDTQYF.

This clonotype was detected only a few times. The CDR3 coding sequence is TGCAGCGTTACAGGGAACCAAGAGACCCAGTACTTC. Translation: CSVTGNQETQYF. V is TRBV29-1 and J is TRBJ2-5, with a weak D call TRBD1 (6 bases). CDR1 is SQVTM, CDR2 ANQGSEA, per germline. V lost 5 bases to trimming and J lost 0 bases, with 7 bases between them. This CDR3 has 12 residues.

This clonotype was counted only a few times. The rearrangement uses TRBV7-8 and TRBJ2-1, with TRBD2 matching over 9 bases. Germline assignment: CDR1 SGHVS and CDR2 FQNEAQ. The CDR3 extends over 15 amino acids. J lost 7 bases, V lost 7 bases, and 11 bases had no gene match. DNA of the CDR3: TGTGCCAGCACCCCTTCTAGCGGGACGGGGAATGAGCAGTTCTTC. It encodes CASTPSSGTGNEQFF.

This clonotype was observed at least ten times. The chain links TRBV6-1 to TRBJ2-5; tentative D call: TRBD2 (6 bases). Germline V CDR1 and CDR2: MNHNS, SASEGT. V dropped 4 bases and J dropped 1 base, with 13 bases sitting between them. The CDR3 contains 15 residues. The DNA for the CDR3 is TGTGCCAGCAGTGTTAGCGGAGCGGTCCAAGAGACCCAGTACTTC. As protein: CASSVSGAVQETQYF.

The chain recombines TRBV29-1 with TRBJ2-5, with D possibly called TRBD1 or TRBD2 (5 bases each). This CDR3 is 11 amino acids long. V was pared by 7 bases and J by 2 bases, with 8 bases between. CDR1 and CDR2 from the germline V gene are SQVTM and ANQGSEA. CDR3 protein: CSAEGQETQYF. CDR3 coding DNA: TGCAGCGCCGAGGGGCAAGAGACCCAGTACTTC.

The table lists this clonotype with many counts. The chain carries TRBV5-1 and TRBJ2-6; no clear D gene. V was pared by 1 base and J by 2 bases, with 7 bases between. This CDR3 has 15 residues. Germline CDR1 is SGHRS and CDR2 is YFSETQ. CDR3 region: CASSLWDAGANVLTF. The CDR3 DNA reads TGCGCCAGCAGCTTGTGGGATGCTGGGGCCAACGTCCTGACTTTC.

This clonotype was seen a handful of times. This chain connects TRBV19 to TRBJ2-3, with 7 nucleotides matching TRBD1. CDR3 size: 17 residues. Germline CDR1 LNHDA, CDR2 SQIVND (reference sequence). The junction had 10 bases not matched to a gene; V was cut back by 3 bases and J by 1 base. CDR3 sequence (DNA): TGTGCCAGTAGTATCCCAGGGACAGCTCGGGGCACAGATACGCAGTATTTT. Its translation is CASSIPGTARGTDTQYF.

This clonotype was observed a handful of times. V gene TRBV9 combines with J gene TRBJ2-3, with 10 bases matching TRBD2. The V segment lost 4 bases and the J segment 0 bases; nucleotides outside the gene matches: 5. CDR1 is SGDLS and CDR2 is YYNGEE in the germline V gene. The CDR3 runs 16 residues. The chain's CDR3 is CASSPRTSGSTDTQYF. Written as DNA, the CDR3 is TGTGCCAGCAGCCCCCGGACTAGCGGAAGCACAGATACGCAGTATTTT.

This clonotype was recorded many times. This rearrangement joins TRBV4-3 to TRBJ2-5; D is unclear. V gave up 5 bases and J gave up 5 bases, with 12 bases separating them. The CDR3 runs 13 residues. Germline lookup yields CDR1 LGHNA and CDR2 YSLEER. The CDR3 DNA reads TGCGCCAGCAGCAAAAGTGCCCCGGAGACCCAGTACTTC. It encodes CASSKSAPETQYF.

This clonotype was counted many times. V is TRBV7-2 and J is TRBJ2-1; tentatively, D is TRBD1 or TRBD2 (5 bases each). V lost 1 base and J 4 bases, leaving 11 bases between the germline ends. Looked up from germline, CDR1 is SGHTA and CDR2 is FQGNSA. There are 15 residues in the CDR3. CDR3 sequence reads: CASSLEGWGYNEQFF. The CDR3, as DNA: TGTGCCAGCAGCTTAGAAGGTTGGGGGTACAATGAGCAGTTCTTC.

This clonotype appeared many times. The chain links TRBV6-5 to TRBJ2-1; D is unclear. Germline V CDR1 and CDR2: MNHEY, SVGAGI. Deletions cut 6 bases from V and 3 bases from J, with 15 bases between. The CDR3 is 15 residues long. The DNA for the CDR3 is TGTGCCAGCAGCCCCAGTCCCCCCGGCTACAATGAGCAGTTCTTC. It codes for CASSPSPPGYNEQFF.

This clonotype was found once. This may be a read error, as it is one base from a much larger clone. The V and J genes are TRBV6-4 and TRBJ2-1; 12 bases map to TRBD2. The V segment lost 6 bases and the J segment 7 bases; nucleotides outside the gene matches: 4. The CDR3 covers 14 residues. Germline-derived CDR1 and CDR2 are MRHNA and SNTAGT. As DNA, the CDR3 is TGTGCCAGCAGCCAGACTAGCGGGAGTAATGAGCAGTTCTTC. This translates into CASSQTSGSNEQFF.

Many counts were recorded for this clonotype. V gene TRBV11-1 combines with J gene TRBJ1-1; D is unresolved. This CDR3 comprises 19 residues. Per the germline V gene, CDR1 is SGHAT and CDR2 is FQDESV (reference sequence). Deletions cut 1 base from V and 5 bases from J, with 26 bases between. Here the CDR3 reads CASSLGARRSRRFVTEAFF. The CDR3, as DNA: TGTGCCAGCAGCTTAGGAGCACGGCGGAGCAGAAGATTCGTGACTGAAGCTTTCTTT.

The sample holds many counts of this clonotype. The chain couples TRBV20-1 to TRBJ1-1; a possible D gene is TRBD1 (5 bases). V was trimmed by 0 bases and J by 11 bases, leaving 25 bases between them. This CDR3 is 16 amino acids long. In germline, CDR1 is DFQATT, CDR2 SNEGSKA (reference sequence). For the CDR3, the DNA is TGCAGTGCTAGAGATTGGGCGTCGGGAGGGACTGATGCGGCTTTCTTT. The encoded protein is CSARDWASGGTDAAFF.

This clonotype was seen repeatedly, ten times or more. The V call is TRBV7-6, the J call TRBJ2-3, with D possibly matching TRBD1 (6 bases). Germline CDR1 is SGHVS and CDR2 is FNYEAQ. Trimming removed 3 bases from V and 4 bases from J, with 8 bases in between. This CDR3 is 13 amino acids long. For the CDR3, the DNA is TGTGCCAGCAGCTTTTCAGGGGCAGATACGCAGTATTTT. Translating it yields CASSFSGADTQYF.

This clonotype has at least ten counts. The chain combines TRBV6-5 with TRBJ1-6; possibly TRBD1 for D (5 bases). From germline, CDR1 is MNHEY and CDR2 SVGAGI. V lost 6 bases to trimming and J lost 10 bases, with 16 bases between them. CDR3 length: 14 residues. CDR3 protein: CASSRQGGGSPLHF. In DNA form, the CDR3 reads TGTGCCAGCAGCCGCCAGGGCGGTGGGTCACCCCTCCACTTT.

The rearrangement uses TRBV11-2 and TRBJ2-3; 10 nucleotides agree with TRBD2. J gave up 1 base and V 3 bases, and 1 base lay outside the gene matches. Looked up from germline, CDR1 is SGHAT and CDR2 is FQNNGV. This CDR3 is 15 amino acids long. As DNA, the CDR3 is TGTGCCAGCAGCTTTACTAGCGGGGGCACAGATACGCAGTATTTT. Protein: CASSFTSGGTDTQYF.

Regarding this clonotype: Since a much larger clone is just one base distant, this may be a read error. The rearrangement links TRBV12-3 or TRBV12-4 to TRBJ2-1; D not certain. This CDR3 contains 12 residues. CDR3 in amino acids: CAGSWGYNEQFF. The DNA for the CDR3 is TGTGCCGGCAGCTGGGGCTACAATGAGCAGTTCTTC.

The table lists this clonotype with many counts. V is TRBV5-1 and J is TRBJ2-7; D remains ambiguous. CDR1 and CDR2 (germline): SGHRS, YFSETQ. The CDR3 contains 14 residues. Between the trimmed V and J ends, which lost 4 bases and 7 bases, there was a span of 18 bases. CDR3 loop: CASSRARVGEEQYF. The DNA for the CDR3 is TGCGCCAGCAGCCGCGCTAGGGTCGGAGAGGAGCAGTACTTC. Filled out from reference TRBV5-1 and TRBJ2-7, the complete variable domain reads KAGVTQTPRYLIKTRGQQVTLSCSPISGHRSVSWYQQTPGQGLQFLFEYFSETQRNKGNFPGRFSGRQFSNSRSEMNVSTLELGDSALYLCASSRARVGEEQYFGPGTRLTVT.

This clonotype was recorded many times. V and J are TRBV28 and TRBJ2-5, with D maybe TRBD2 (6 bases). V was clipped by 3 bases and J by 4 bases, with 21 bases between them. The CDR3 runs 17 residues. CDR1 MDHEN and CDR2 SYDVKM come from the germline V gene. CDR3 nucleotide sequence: TGTGCCAGCAGTTTTGGCCTAACGGGAGTAAATGGAGAGACCCAGTACTTC. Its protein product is CASSFGLTGVNGETQYF.

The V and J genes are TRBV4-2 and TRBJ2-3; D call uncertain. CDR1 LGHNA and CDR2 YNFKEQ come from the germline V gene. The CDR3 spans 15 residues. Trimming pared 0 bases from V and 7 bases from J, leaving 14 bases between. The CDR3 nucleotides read TGTGCCAGCAGCCAAGAGGCCTCTGATGGGAATACGCAGTATTTT. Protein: CASSQEASDGNTQYF.

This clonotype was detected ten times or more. CDR3 protein: CASSLGTSEVTDTQYF. CDR3 nucleotides: TGTGCCAGCAGCTTAGGGACGAGCGAGGTCACAGATACGCAGTATTTT. The chain employs TRBV7-9 and TRBJ2-3; D is ambiguous. The V gene lost 1 base and the J gene lost 2 bases, with 13 bases spanning the gap. This CDR3 contains 16 residues. Per germline, CDR1 SEHNR and CDR2 FQNEAQ (reference sequence). Supplemented by reference TRBV7-9 and TRBJ2-3, the full variable domain reads DTGVSQNPRHKITKRGQNVTFRCDPISEHNRLYWYRQTLGQGPEFLTYFQNEAQLEKSRLLSDRFSAERPKGSFSTLEIQRTEQGDSAMYLCASSLGTSEVTDTQYFGPGTRLTVL.

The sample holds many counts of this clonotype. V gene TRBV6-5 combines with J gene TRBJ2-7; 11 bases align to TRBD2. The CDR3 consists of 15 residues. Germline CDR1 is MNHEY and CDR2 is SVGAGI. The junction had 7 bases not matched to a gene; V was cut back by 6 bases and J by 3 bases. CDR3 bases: TGTGCCAGCAGCCCAACTAGCGGGAGTGTCTACGAGCAGTACTTC. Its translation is CASSPTSGSVYEQYF.

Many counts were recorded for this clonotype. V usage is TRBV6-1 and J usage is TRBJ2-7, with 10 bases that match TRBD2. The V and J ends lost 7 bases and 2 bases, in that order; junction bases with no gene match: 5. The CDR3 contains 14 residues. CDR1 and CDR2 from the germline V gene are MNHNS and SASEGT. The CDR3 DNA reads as TGTGCCAGCATTAGCGGGAGGACCGCCTACGAGCAGTACTTC. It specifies CASISGRTAYEQYF.

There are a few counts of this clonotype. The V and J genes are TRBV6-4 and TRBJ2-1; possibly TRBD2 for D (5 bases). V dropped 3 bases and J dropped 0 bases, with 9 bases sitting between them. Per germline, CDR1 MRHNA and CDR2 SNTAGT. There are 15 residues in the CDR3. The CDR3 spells CASSETGSSYNEQFF. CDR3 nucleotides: TGTGCCAGCAGTGAGACGGGGAGCTCCTACAATGAGCAGTTCTTC.